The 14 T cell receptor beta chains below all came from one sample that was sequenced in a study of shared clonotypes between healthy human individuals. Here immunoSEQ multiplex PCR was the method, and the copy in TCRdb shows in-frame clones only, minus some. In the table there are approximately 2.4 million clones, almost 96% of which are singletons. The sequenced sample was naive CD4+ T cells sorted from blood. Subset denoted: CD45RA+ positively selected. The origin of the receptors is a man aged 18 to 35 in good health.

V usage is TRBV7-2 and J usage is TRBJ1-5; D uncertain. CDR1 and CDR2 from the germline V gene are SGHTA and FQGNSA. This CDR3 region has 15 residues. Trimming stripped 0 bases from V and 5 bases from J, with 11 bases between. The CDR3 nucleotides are TGTGCCAGCAGCTTAGCCTGGTCAGACTATCAGCCCCAGCATTTT. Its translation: CASSLAWSDYQPQHF.

Here the CDR3 DNA reads TGCGCCAGCAGCTCCGGACTAGCGGGATCGAACACCGGGGAGCTGTTTTTT. It yields the protein CASSSGLAGSNTGELFF. This chain uses TRBV5-1 with TRBJ2-2; 12 bases are shared with TRBD2. V was clipped by 3 bases and J by 0 bases; unmatched bases: 3. CDR3 length: 17 residues. The germline V gene encodes CDR1 SGHRS and CDR2 YFSETQ.

CDR3 bases: TGTGCCAGCAGTGGCGGGACTCCAGGATATGGCTACACCTTC. It codes for CASSGGTPGYGYTF. The V gene is TRBV6-1, the J gene TRBJ1-2; maybe TRBD1 (5 bases). The CDR3 loop spans 14 amino acids. V was trimmed by 4 bases and J by 5 bases, leaving 14 bases between them. The germline V gene has CDR1 MNHNS and CDR2 SASEGT.

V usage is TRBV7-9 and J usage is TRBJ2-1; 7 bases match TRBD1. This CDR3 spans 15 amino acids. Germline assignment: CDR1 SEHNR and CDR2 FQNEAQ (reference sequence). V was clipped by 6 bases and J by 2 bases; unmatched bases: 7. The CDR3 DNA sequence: TGTGCCAGCAGACAAACGGGACAGCCCTACAATGAGCAGTTCTTC. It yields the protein CASRQTGQPYNEQFF.

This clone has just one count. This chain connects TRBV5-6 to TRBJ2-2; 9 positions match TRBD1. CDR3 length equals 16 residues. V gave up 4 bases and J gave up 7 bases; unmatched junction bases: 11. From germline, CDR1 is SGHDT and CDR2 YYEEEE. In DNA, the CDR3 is TGTGCCAGCAGCCTATTGGGACAGGGAATTGGCGGGGAGCTGTTTTTT. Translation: CASSLLGQGIGGELFF.

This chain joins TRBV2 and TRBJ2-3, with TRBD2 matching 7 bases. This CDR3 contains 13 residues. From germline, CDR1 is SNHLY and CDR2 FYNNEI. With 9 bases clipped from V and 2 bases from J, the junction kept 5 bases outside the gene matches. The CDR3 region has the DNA TGTGCCAGTCAGCGGGGAACCACAGATACGCAGTATTTT. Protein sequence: CASQRGTTDTQYF.

The CDR3 spells CASKHTGSHEQYF. As DNA, the CDR3 is TGTGCCAGCAAGCATACAGGGTCCCACGAGCAGTACTTC. The chain recombines TRBV6-6 with TRBJ2-7; D is perhaps TRBD1 (6 bases). Per the germline V gene, CDR1 is MNHNY and CDR2 is SVGAGI (reference sequence). V lost 7 bases to trimming and J lost 5 bases, with 15 bases between them. The CDR3 sequence is 13 residues long.

The CDR3 region has the DNA TGTGCCAGCAGCTTCGTTGGACAGACTAACTATGGCTACACCTTC. Translated, it gives CASSFVGQTNYGYTF. The rearrangement links TRBV5-8 to TRBJ1-2; TRBD1 might be the D (6 bases). V was clipped by 2 bases and J by 0 bases, with 11 bases between them. Germline CDR1 is SGHTS and CDR2 is YDEGEE. CDR3 length equals 15 residues.

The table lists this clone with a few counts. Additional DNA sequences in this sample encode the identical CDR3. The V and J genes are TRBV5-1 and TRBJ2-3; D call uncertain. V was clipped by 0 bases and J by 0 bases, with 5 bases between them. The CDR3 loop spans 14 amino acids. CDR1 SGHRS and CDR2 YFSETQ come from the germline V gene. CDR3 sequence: CASSLAASTDTQYF. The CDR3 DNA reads TGCGCCAGCAGCTTGGCCGCTAGCACAGATACGCAGTATTTT.

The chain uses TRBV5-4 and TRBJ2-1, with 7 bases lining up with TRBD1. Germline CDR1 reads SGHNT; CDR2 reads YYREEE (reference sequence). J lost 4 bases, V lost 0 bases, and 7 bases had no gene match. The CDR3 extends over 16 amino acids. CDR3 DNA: TGTGCCAGCAGCTTGGGGACAGGTGAATGGTACAATGAGCAGTTCTTC. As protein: CASSLGTGEWYNEQFF.

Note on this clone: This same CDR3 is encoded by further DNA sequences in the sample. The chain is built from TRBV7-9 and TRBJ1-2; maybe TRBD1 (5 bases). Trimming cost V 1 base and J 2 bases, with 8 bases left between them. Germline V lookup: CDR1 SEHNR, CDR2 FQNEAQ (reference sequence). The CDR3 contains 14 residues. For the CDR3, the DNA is TGTGCCAGCAGCTTAGTGCAGGGAAACTATGGCTACACCTTC. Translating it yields CASSLVQGNYGYTF.

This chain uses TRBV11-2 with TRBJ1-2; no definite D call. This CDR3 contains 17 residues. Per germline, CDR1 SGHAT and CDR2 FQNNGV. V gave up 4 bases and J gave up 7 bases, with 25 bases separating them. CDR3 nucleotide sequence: TGTGCCAGCAGCTCCTTGATCTCCGGGAGTTCTACGGGTGGCTACACCTTC. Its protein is CASSSLISGSSTGGYTF.

The CDR3 here is CASSAPTGVGLEQYF. Written as DNA, the CDR3 is TGTGCCAGCAGCGCCCCGACAGGCGTGGGTCTAGAGCAGTACTTC. The chain combines TRBV5-6 with TRBJ2-7, with a possible D match to TRBD1 (6 bases). The CDR3 is 15 residues long. V was clipped by 4 bases and J by 7 bases, with 21 bases between them. Germline lookup yields CDR1 SGHDT and CDR2 YYEEEE.

DNA for the CDR3: TGTGCCAGCTCTGGAGGGCTGATTAACCTCAATGAGCAGTTCTTC. This sequence encodes CASSGGLINLNEQFF. V gene TRBV2 combines with J gene TRBJ2-1; tentatively, D is TRBD2 (6 bases). CDR3 size: 15 residues. CDR1 and CDR2 from the germline V gene are SNHLY and FYNNEI. V lost 8 bases and J 6 bases, leaving 20 bases between the germline ends.